This TCR beta chain is drawn from a study of control samples from healthy donors and cancer patients. Looked up from germline, CDR1 is SGHRS and CDR2 is YFSETQ. The CDR3 loop spans 13 amino acids. The ends were cut back, 7 bases at V and 4 bases at J, with 15 bases in the middle. This clone occurred once. Here immunoSEQ multiplex PCR was the method, and the copy in TCRdb shows in-frame clones only, minus some. The profile shows roughly 130,000 clones, around nine tenths of them singletons. The chain is built from TRBV5-1 and TRBJ2-7; perhaps TRBD1 as D (6 bases). The material sequenced was blood. The receptor was isolated from a woman aged 25 to 39 in good health. CDR3 bases: TGCGCCAGCGCCCGACAGGAAGCTTACGAGCAGTACTTC. Protein sequence: CASARQEAYEQYF.